The clone carrying this T cell receptor beta chain was detected many times. The antigen is undetermined. TCRdb fed the multiplex PCR reads into MiXCR, producing one record per CDR3 protein. Of fewer than 300,000 distinct CDR3 sequences detected, about 34% appear once; the ten largest clones hold 1.3% to 1.5%. V shed 4 bases and J shed 4 bases, with 19 bases lying between them. CDR3 length: 16 residues. Germline lookup yields CDR1 LNHDA and CDR2 SQIVND (reference sequence). Samples came from axillary lymph nodes draining the breast cancer. This specimen belongs to a study of breast tumors, draining lymph nodes, adjacent tissues. Whole-study results and caveats: Luminal-like breast cancer showed significantly greater tumor-nontumor repertoire similarity than basal-like breast cancer did. Tumor T cell lymph node origin was a supported hypothesis, not proven. Tumor repertoires ranked between lymph nodes and nontumor tissue in diversity, with V and J gene preferences.

This chain uses TRBV19 with TRBJ1-2, with D maybe TRBD1 (5 bases). Sequencing was performed on axillary lymph node tissue. The receptor's source is a female donor with breast cancer. Some clones in this sample may be carry-over from other donors' samples. The CDR3 DNA reads as TGTGCCAGTAGTACAACGGGGGGAGGTACTGGCTATGGCTACACCTTC. It codes for CASSTTGGGTGYGYTF.